Here is one T cell receptor (beta chain) with its context. The antigen is unknown. The V end lost 1 base, the J end lost 5 bases, and 18 bases lay between the germline ends. CDR1 is SQVTM, CDR2 ANQGSEA, per germline. CDR3 length equals 16 residues. The sort gate was single viable CD3+CD4+CD8-CD45RO+ cells for memory CD4+ T cells. Donors' CMV status reflects serum IgG against pp150, pp28, p38, p52. This sample is part of a study of memory CD4+ T cells and cytomegalovirus serostatus. In the study overall: Of the healthy Belgian adults, several were CMV seropositive and approximately 24 seronegative. Whole-study findings and limits: The CMV-associated TCR signature appears largely within the CD4+ memory repertoire. A US-trained random forest predicted CMV serostatus with median AUC around 0.91.

The method was immunoSEQ multiplex PCR; TCRdb's version includes in-frame clones alone and lacks a portion of them. The sample records 60,000 to 70,000 clones, about 78% being singletons. This clonotype was obtained from an adult in good health and CMV-seronegative. Some clones in this sample may be carry-over from other donors' samples. This rearrangement joins TRBV29-1 to TRBJ2-1; a weak D match, TRBD2 (5 bases). The sample taken for sequencing was memory CD4+ T cells from blood. CDR3 sequence: CSVEVPGSGYNNEQFF. The CDR3 bases are TGCAGCGTTGAAGTTCCCGGATCGGGGTATAACAATGAGCAGTTCTTC.